These 13 T cell receptor beta chains came from one sample sequenced in a study of regulatory T cells in long-lasting Graves disease. To make TCR beta libraries, researchers used iRepertoire HTBI primers and Arm-PCR of CDR3 regions. TCRdb used MiXCR to reprocess the multiplex PCR reads, holding one entry per CDR3 protein. This sample has fewer than 600,000 distinct CDR3 sequences, with under 25% found just once. Time point reported: persistent/refractory GD, antithyroid drugs over 5 years with positive TRAb. The TCR library was made from RNA extracted from PBMCs. The sequencing here drew on peripheral blood mononuclear cells (PBMCs), taken when the disease was refractory, from a patient treated with antithyroid drugs. These receptors came from a female donor with Graves disease.

This clonotype was counted ten times or more. The chain joins TRBV15 to TRBJ2-5, with D possibly being TRBD1 (6 bases). The CDR3 extends over 14 amino acids. Per germline, CDR1 LNHNV and CDR2 YYDKDF (reference sequence). V lost 0 bases and J 1 base, leaving 6 bases between the germline ends. CDR3 sequence reads: CATSRDRGQETQYF. The CDR3 region has the DNA TGTGCCACCAGCAGAGACAGGGGCCAAGAGACCCAGTACTTC.

This rearrangement joins TRBV3-1 to TRBJ2-5, with D perhaps matching TRBD2 (6 bases). Germline CDR1 and CDR2: LGHDT and YNNKEL (reference sequence). V gave up 1 base and J gave up 1 base, with 16 bases separating them. The CDR3 has 17 residues. The CDR3 spells CASSQGGVSGTQETQYF. DNA for the CDR3: TGTGCCAGCAGCCAAGGGGGGGTTAGCGGTACCCAAGAGACCCAGTACTTC.

This chain links TRBV11-2 with TRBJ2-5; TRBD1 or TRBD2 may be the D gene (6 bases each). V lost 6 bases and J lost 5, with 16 bases in between. The germline V gene encodes CDR1 SGHAT and CDR2 FQNNGV. The CDR3 runs to 14 residues. The CDR3 coding sequence is TGTGCCAGCAGGTCCCCAAGGGGGGCGGAGACCCAGTACTTC. It translates to CASRSPRGAETQYF.

The sample holds many counts of this clonotype. The rearrangement joins TRBV28 to TRBJ1-2; 8 bases match TRBD1. The CDR3 totals 12 residues. Germline-derived CDR1 and CDR2 are MDHEN and SYDVKM. With V trimmed by 10 bases and J by 5 bases, 6 bases remained unmatched. The CDR3 sequence: CATWTGRYGYTF. For the CDR3, the DNA is TGTGCCACCTGGACAGGGAGGTATGGCTACACCTTC.

With respect to this clonotype: This could be a read error, since a much larger clone is one nucleotide away. The rearrangement uses TRBV14 and TRBJ2-7; 7 bases align to TRBD1. The CDR3 totals 14 residues. CDR1 SGHDN and CDR2 FVKESK come from the germline V gene. CDR3 sequence (DNA): TGTGCCAGCAGCCTGGGACAGCTTCCCTACGAGCAGTGCTTC. It is translated as CASSLGQLPYEQCF.

DNA of the CDR3: TGTGCCAGCAGTGCGTCGCGGGACAGGGGATATGGTCAGCCCCAGCATTTT. Translation gives CASSASRDRGYGQPQHF. The V gene is TRBV25-1, the J gene TRBJ1-5; 10 bases align to TRBD1. Trimming at V came to 4 bases and at J to 6 bases, leaving 12 bases not matched to a gene. The CDR3 consists of 17 residues. Germline loops: CDR1 MGHDK, CDR2 SYGVNS.

The V gene is TRBV20-1, the J gene TRBJ1-5; D unclear. In germline, CDR1 is DFQATT, CDR2 SNEGSKA (reference sequence). The V end was cut by 6 bases, the J end by 9 bases, with 12 bases between. This CDR3 comprises 11 residues. Here the CDR3 DNA reads TGCAGTGCGCTAGGGCTCCCGCCCCAGCATTTT. Translation gives CSALGLPPQHF.

Ten or more counts support this clonotype. The chain links TRBV12-3 or TRBV12-4 to TRBJ2-7; 8 bases line up with TRBD2. The CDR3 covers 14 residues. V was pared by 6 bases and J by 2 bases, with 6 bases of the junction left unmatched. The DNA for the CDR3 is TGTGCCAGCAGCCGGAGCGGGGGACCCTACGAGCAGTACTTC. Translating it yields CASSRSGGPYEQYF.

This clonotype was recorded many times. The chain combines TRBV2 with TRBJ2-2; 10 bases map to TRBD1. Germline assignment: CDR1 SNHLY and CDR2 FYNNEI. The ends lost 6 bases at V and 6 bases at J; junction bases unmatched: 4. The CDR3 loop spans 14 amino acids. The CDR3 sequence: CASRLGQGAGELFF. In nucleotides, the CDR3 is TGTGCCAGCAGACTAGGACAGGGGGCCGGGGAGCTGTTTTTT.

At least ten counts were recorded for this clonotype. The J gene is TRBJ1-2, the V gene TRBV28; 8 bases agree with TRBD1. Germline V gene data show CDR1 as MDHEN and CDR2 as SYDVKM. V was pared by 10 bases and J by 3 bases, with 16 bases of the junction left unmatched. This CDR3 spans 16 amino acids. CDR3 protein: CATEKPSGTGDYGYTF. The DNA of the CDR3 is TGTGCCACCGAGAAACCCTCCGGGACAGGCGACTATGGCTACACCTTC.

This clonotype was observed many times. The genes are TRBV12-3 or TRBV12-4 and TRBJ2-7; TRBD2 matches 9 bases. J gave up 5 bases and V 6 bases, and 8 bases lay outside the gene matches. The CDR3 loop spans 14 amino acids. This CDR3 reads CASSLTSGVDEQYF. The CDR3 bases are TGTGCCAGCAGCTTGACTAGCGGAGTCGACGAGCAGTACTTC.

This clonotype came up once. The gene calls are TRBV28 and TRBJ2-1, with 8 bases identical to TRBD2. Losses at the gene ends were 2 bases for V and 0 bases for J; bases not matched to a gene: 6. Germline CDR1 MDHEN, CDR2 SYDVKM. The CDR3 length is 17 residues. As DNA, the CDR3 is TGTGCCAGCAGTTTAATGACGGGAGGGAGCTCCTACAATGAGCAGTTCTTC. It encodes CASSLMTGGSSYNEQFF.

Comment on this clonotype: This may stem from a read error, because a much larger clone lies one nucleotide away. The V call is TRBV7-3, the J call TRBJ1-1, with D perhaps TRBD1 (5 bases). The V gene's germline CDR1 is SGHTA and CDR2 FQGTGA. This CDR3 comprises 14 residues. CDR3 DNA: TGTGCCAGCAGCTTAGGACATAGGAACACTGGAGCTTTCTTT. This gives the protein CASSLGHRNTGAFF.